The 25 T cell receptor beta chains reported below all come from one sample, sequenced in a study of CD8 T cells in Susac syndrome. The RNA, about 0.5 to 1 ug, was put through reverse transcription using random hexamers. TCRdb reprocessed the immunoSEQ multiplex PCR reads via MiXCR and lists one record per CDR3 protein. The repertoire has roughly 80,000 distinct CDR3 sequences, around 94% of them found once; the top ten carry 0.52%. The sample taken for sequencing was CD8+ T cells from PBMCs. Receptor source: a human donor with Susac syndrome.

This chain joins TRBV5-4 and TRBJ2-7, with D possibly matching TRBD2 (6 bases). The length of the CDR3 is 14 residues. Germline V lookup: CDR1 SGHNT, CDR2 YYREEE (reference sequence). Trimming removed 0 bases at V and 1 base at J, with 8 bases between. This CDR3 reads CASSLESGSYEQYF. The CDR3 nucleotides read TGTGCCAGCAGCTTGGAGAGCGGGTCCTACGAGCAGTACTTC.

This clonotype showed up just once. V usage is TRBV7-2 and J usage is TRBJ2-1; D gene unclear. Germline V gives CDR1 SGHTA, CDR2 FQGNSA. Trimming removed 2 bases from V and 2 bases from J, with 7 bases in between. The CDR3 is 14 amino acids. CDR3 DNA: TGTGCCAGCAGCTTAATAGGGACCTACAATGAGCAGTTCTTC. Translation gives CASSLIGTYNEQFF.

The chain joins TRBV18 to TRBJ1-5, with D possibly being TRBD1 (5 bases). The V end was cut by 5 bases, the J end by 5 bases, with 13 bases between. The germline CDR1 and CDR2 sequences are KGHSH and LQKENI. CDR3 length: 14 residues. The CDR3 here is CASSSREGDQPQHF. The CDR3 DNA sequence: TGTGCCAGCTCATCCAGGGAAGGGGATCAGCCCCAGCATTTT.

This rearrangement joins TRBV7-3 to TRBJ2-5, with 8 bases matching TRBD2. The V gene end was trimmed by 5 bases and the J gene end by 5 bases; junction bases not matched to a gene: 10. This CDR3 comprises 15 residues. Germline CDR1 SGHTA, CDR2 FQGTGA. The CDR3 protein is CASSPGLAWPETQYF. In nucleotides, the CDR3 is TGTGCCAGCAGCCCCGGACTAGCTTGGCCCGAGACCCAGTACTTC.

The chain carries TRBV6-2 or TRBV6-3 and TRBJ2-5, with no clear D. This CDR3 contains 14 residues. From germline, CDR1 is MNHEY and CDR2 SVGEGT. Trimming cost V 2 bases and J 4 bases, with 11 bases left between them. The CDR3 DNA reads as TGTGCCAGCAGTTACAGGTCAGACCCAGAGACCCAGTACTTC. It yields the protein CASSYRSDPETQYF.

This chain links TRBV5-1 with TRBJ2-3, with no clear D. Trimming took 2 bases from V and 2 from J, leaving 6 bases between them. The CDR3 loop spans 13 amino acids. Germline V gene lookup returns CDR1 SGHRS and CDR2 YFSETQ. The CDR3 bases are TGCGCCAGCAGCTTTAGACTCACAGATACGCAGTATTTT. Translation: CASSFRLTDTQYF.

The chain has TRBV9 and TRBJ2-4, with 8 bases that match TRBD2. The V gene's germline CDR1 is SGDLS and CDR2 YYNGEE. Trimming at V came to 3 bases and at J to 3 bases, leaving 8 bases not matched to a gene. The CDR3 is 16 residues long. The CDR3 DNA follows: TGTGCCAGCAGCGACTTAGCCGGGGGGGGCAAAAACATTCAGTACTTC. Amino acid sequence: CASSDLAGGGKNIQYF.

V is TRBV7-9 and J is TRBJ1-1, with no clear D. The CDR3 runs to 14 residues. The V end lost 1 base, the J end lost 1 base, and 7 bases lay between the germline ends. Per the germline V gene, CDR1 is SEHNR and CDR2 is FQNEAQ (reference sequence). The CDR3 here is CASSLGEQNTEAFF. DNA of the CDR3: TGTGCCAGCAGCTTAGGGGAACAGAACACTGAAGCTTTCTTT. The whole variable domain, filled in from reference TRBV7-9 and TRBJ1-1, reads DTGVSQNPRHKITKRGQNVTFRCDPISEHNRLYWYRQTLGQGPEFLTYFQNEAQLEKSRLLSDRFSAERPKGSFSTLEIQRTEQGDSAMYLCASSLGEQNTEAFFGQGTRLTVV.

In this sample, this clonotype turned up once. The V and J genes are TRBV3-1 and TRBJ2-1; D assignment may be TRBD1 or TRBD2 (6 bases each). This CDR3 contains 14 residues. The V end was cut by 7 bases, the J end by 2 bases, with 12 bases between. Germline loops: CDR1 LGHDT, CDR2 YNNKEL (reference sequence). CDR3 loop: CASTEGGTYNEQFF. The CDR3 DNA reads TGTGCCAGCACGGAGGGGGGCACCTACAATGAGCAGTTCTTC.

This chain links TRBV9 with TRBJ2-1; a possible D gene is TRBD1 (6 bases). Trimming cost V 5 bases and J 7 bases, with 16 bases left between them. The CDR3 has 14 residues. Germline values: CDR1 SGDLS, CDR2 YYNGEE. CDR3 protein: CASRADEGGNEQFF. CDR3 nucleotide sequence: TGTGCCAGCAGGGCCGACGAAGGGGGAAATGAGCAGTTCTTC.

The CDR3 bases are TGTGCCTGGAGTCGGACTAGCGGCGCAACTCCACCCTACGAGCAGTACTTC. Protein sequence: CAWSRTSGATPPYEQYF. V usage is TRBV30 and J usage is TRBJ2-7; 10 bases agree with TRBD2. V dropped 2 bases and J dropped 2; count of bases not matched to a gene: 12. The CDR3 consists of 17 residues. Germline CDR1 and CDR2: GTSNPN and SVGIG (reference sequence). The entire variable domain, with the rest obtained from reference TRBV30 and TRBJ2-7, is as follows: SQTIHQWPATLVQPVGSPLSLECTVEGTSNPNLYWYRQAAGRGLQLLFYSVGIGQISSEVPQNLSASRPQDRQFILSSKKLLLSDSGFYLCAWSRTSGATPPYEQYFGPGTRLTVT.

J is TRBJ2-7 and V is TRBV11-1; a weak D match, TRBD1 (5 bases). The CDR3 length is 16 residues. The V gene's germline CDR1 is SGHAT and CDR2 FQDESV (reference sequence). Between the trimmed V and J ends, which lost 1 base and 5 bases, there was a span of 18 bases. In DNA, the CDR3 is TGTGCCAGCAGCTTAGGGTTTGGGCAGGGTTACGACGAGCAGTACTTC. This gives the protein CASSLGFGQGYDEQYF.

This chain joins TRBV18 and TRBJ2-7; D remains unclear. The ends were cut back, 1 base at V and 0 bases at J, with 7 bases in the middle. The germline V gene encodes CDR1 KGHSH and CDR2 LQKENI. This CDR3 comprises 14 residues. The CDR3 DNA follows: TGTGCCAGCTCACCACAGTACACCTCCTACGAGCAGTACTTC. This translates into CASSPQYTSYEQYF.

The chain couples TRBV20-1 to TRBJ2-7; TRBD1 matches at 8 bases. J gave up 4 bases and V 3 bases, and 8 bases lay outside the gene matches. The germline gives CDR1 DFQATT, CDR2 SNEGSKA (reference sequence). There are 14 residues in the CDR3. This chain's CDR3 is CSASGRDRLYEQYF. The CDR3 DNA follows: TGCAGTGCTAGTGGCCGGGACAGGCTTTACGAGCAGTACTTC.

The chain carries TRBV2 and TRBJ2-3, with D possibly being TRBD2 (5 bases). V was clipped by 3 bases and J by 1 base, with 11 bases between them. Germline loops: CDR1 SNHLY, CDR2 FYNNEI. CDR3 length: 15 residues. CDR3 in amino acids: CASSEADGGTDTQYF. DNA of the CDR3: TGTGCCAGCAGTGAGGCAGACGGGGGCACAGATACGCAGTATTTT.

The chain couples TRBV20-1 to TRBJ2-1, with a possible D match to TRBD2 (7 bases). Germline CDR1 and CDR2: DFQATT and SNEGSKA (reference sequence). Trimming stripped 0 bases from V and 6 bases from J, with 12 bases between. The CDR3 runs 14 residues. CDR3 in DNA: TGCAGTGCTAGAGAGGGGGGGCCGAGCAATGAGCAGTTCTTC. Protein: CSAREGGPSNEQFF.

The table lists this clonotype with a count of one. This sequence joins TRBV28 and TRBJ2-3; 12 bases agree with TRBD1. The length of the CDR3 is 17 residues. V shed 2 bases and J 6 bases; nucleotides not matched to a gene: 9. The germline V gene has CDR1 MDHEN and CDR2 SYDVKM. The DNA for the CDR3 is TGTGCCAGCAGTTTACGACCCCCGGGACAGGGGGCGGATACGCAGTATTTT. It translates to CASSLRPPGQGADTQYF.

This chain links TRBV20-1 with TRBJ2-7, with D unresolved. The CDR3 spans 13 residues. V lost 2 bases and J lost 0, with 8 bases in between. Germline CDR1 and CDR2: DFQATT and SNEGSKA (reference sequence). The CDR3 nucleotides read TGCAGTGCTAGATTCCCCCGCTCCTACGAGCAGTACTTC. Translated: CSARFPRSYEQYF.

The chain uses TRBV20-1 and TRBJ2-1, with 9 positions matching TRBD2. After removal of 0 bases from V and 2 bases from J, the junction contained 8 bases not matched to a gene. CDR1 and CDR2 (germline): DFQATT, SNEGSKA (reference sequence). This CDR3 comprises 17 residues. This CDR3 reads CSARDLGRGGPYNEQFF. CDR3 in DNA: TGCAGTGCTAGAGATCTCGGGCGGGGGGGCCCCTACAATGAGCAGTTCTTC.

The chain couples TRBV12-5 to TRBJ1-1, with D perhaps TRBD1 (6 bases). This CDR3 is built from 17 residues. With 4 bases removed from V and 3 bases from J, the gap between germline ends came to 21 bases. Looked up from germline, CDR1 is LGHNT and CDR2 is FRNRAP. The chain's CDR3 is CASGSPRGGQYDTEAFF. For the CDR3, the DNA is TGTGCTAGTGGTTCCCCGCGAGGGGGGCAGTATGACACTGAAGCTTTCTTT.

The chain joins TRBV7-9 to TRBJ1-2; D is possibly TRBD1 (5 bases). The CDR3 runs to 13 residues. CDR1 is SEHNR, CDR2 FQNEAQ, per germline (reference sequence). Trimming cost V 8 bases and J 4 bases, with 14 bases left between them. CDR3 residues: CASGQGGFYGYTF. In DNA form, the CDR3 reads TGTGCCAGCGGCCAGGGAGGTTTCTATGGCTACACCTTC.

The chain employs TRBV30 and TRBJ1-5, with TRBD1 matching over 7 bases. The CDR3 contains 14 residues. CDR1 GTSNPN and CDR2 SVGIG come from the germline V gene (reference sequence). The trim removed 2 bases at V and 2 bases at J, leaving 3 bases unmatched. The CDR3, as DNA: TGTGCCTGGAGTACGACAGGGCGCAATCAGCCCCAGCATTTT. Translated, it gives CAWSTTGRNQPQHF.

In this sample, this clonotype turned up a few times. The chain has TRBV12-3 or TRBV12-4 and TRBJ2-7, with D perhaps matching TRBD1 (6 bases). CDR3 length: 16 amino acids. Deletions cut 8 bases from V and 5 bases from J, with 25 bases between. The CDR3 spells CASAPGQTLSSHEQYF. CDR3 DNA sequence: TGTGCCAGCGCCCCGGGACAAACCCTAAGTAGCCACGAGCAGTACTTC.

The V gene is TRBV6-2 or TRBV6-3, the J gene TRBJ2-4; maybe TRBD1 (6 bases). This CDR3 is 15 amino acids long. The germline gives CDR1 MNHEY, CDR2 SVGEGT. V dropped 3 bases and J dropped 3 bases, with 12 bases sitting between them. CDR3 protein: CASSYSGVDKNIQYF. CDR3 DNA: TGTGCCAGCAGTTATTCAGGGGTGGACAAAAACATTCAGTACTTC.

This CDR3 is CASSPPPGSLNSGYTF. Written as DNA, the CDR3 is TGTGCCAGCAGCCCTCCCCCGGGGAGCCTTAACAGTGGCTACACCTTC. The V and J genes are TRBV7-9 and TRBJ1-2, with no clear D. The germline V gene encodes CDR1 SEHNR and CDR2 FQNEAQ (reference sequence). V lost 5 bases and J 7 bases, leaving 23 bases between the germline ends. The CDR3 has 16 amino acids.